A selection of T cell receptor beta chains follows, all from one sample in a study of patients and donors after allogeneic stem cell transplantation. TCRdb fed the RT-PCR reads into MiXCR, producing one record per CDR3 protein. This sample yields some 92,000 distinct CDR3 sequences, of which roughly 43% are seen a single time; 61% belongs to the top ten. Material for sequencing was blood, either unsorted or a sorted T cell fraction (not recorded which). Every receptor here comes from a human donor who was either an allogeneic HSCT recipient or a stem cell or donor lymphocyte infusion donor (not recorded which). It is not recorded whose cells these are; they may come from a transplant donor. Each CDR3 is given with its conserved first and last residue. The order of the fields is D gene, V gene, clone size, J gene, CDR3 protein, CDR3 DNA. The D gene is left open where the match is weak. For some rows the clone size is stated as once, few or many, or as a class when expanded; others skip it.

NA	TRBV3-1	NA	TRBJ1-5	CASSPRGYSNQPQHF	TGTGCCAGCAGCCCCCGTGGCTATAGCAATCAGCCCCAGCATTTT
TRBD1	TRBV28	NA	TRBJ1-5	CASSLLTGRLSNQPQHF	TGTGCCAGCAGCCTCCTGACAGGGAGGTTGAGCAATCAGCCCCAGCATTTT
NA	TRBV12-3/TRBV12-4	NA	TRBJ1-2	CASSSTTRDPGGYTF	TGTGCCAGCAGCTCAACAACCCGGGACCCAGGGGGCTACACCTTC
NA	TRBV7-3	NA	TRBJ1-5	CASSLNAGNQPQHF	TGTGCCAGCAGCTTAAACGCGGGCAATCAGCCCCAGCATTTT
NA	TRBV29-1	few	TRBJ1-2	CSVSVLDLANYGYTF	TGCAGCGTTTCTGTCCTCGACCTAGCTAACTATGGCTACACCTTC
NA	TRBV3-1	few	TRBJ1-1	CASSKGGIVRAEAFF	TGTGCCAGCAGCAAGGGAGGTATAGTAAGAGCTGAAGCTTTCTTT
NA	TRBV5-1	NA	TRBJ2-4	CASSLVGGLIKNIQYF	TGCGCCAGCAGCTTGGTCGGGGGCTTGATCAAAAACATTCAGTACTTC
NA	TRBV3-1	NA	TRBJ1-4	CASSQDVRIATNEKLFF	TGTGCCAGCAGCCAAGATGTCAGGATTGCAACTAATGAAAAACTGTTTTTT
TRBD1	TRBV27	NA	TRBJ1-6	CASSNGQGANSPLHF	TGTGCCAGCAGTAACGGACAGGGGGCTAATTCACCCCTCCACTTT
TRBD1	TRBV28	NA	TRBJ1-1	CASSPPSGQGAEAFF	TGTGCCAGCAGTCCCCCATCGGGACAGGGAGCTGAAGCTTTCTTT
TRBD1	TRBV7-2	few	TRBJ1-1	CASRSDRDTEAFF	TGTGCCAGCAGATCGGACAGGGACACTGAAGCTTTCTTT
NA	TRBV6-6	few	TRBJ1-4	CASSYLGEKLFF	TGTGCCAGCAGTTACTTGGGAGAAAAACTGTTTTTT
NA	TRBV6-6	NA	TRBJ1-5	CASSPQGSLQPQHF	TGTGCCAGCAGCCCACAGGGTTCACTTCAGCCCCAGCATTTT
TRBD1	TRBV29-1	few	TRBJ1-4	CSVGTGQGNEKLFF	TGCAGCGTTGGAACGGGACAGGGAAATGAAAAACTGTTTTTT
NA	TRBV27	NA	TRBJ2-3	CASSKRGKSTDTQYF	TGTGCCAGCAGCAAACGCGGAAAAAGCACAGATACGCAGTATTTT
NA	TRBV12-3/TRBV12-4	many	TRBJ1-2	CASSFNYGYTF	TGTGCCAGCAGTTTTAACTATGGCTACACCTTC
TRBD1	TRBV4-1	few	TRBJ1-5	CASSQHRGDQPQHF	TGCGCCAGCAGCCAGCACAGGGGGGATCAGCCCCAGCATTTT
NA	TRBV24-1	NA	TRBJ1-5	CAPVPLTAGQPQHF	TGTGCCCCGGTGCCTCTTACAGCGGGTCAGCCCCAGCATTTT
NA	TRBV7-2	few	TRBJ1-2	CASRPTGFIGYTF	TGTGCCAGCAGGCCAACAGGGTTTATCGGCTACACCTTC
NA	TRBV20-1	NA	TRBJ1-1	CSARKLVNTEAFF	TGCAGTGCTAGAAAATTAGTGAACACTGAAGCTTTCTTT
NA	TRBV7-2	NA	TRBJ2-5	CASSLAPRGETQYF	TGTGCCAGCAGCTTAGCCCCTAGGGGGGAGACCCAGTACTTC
TRBD1	TRBV12-3/TRBV12-4	few	TRBJ1-5	CASSLGPGQGPQPQHF	TGTGCCAGCAGCTTAGGCCCGGGACAGGGTCCTCAGCCCCAGCATTTT
NA	TRBV6-2/TRBV6-3	few	TRBJ1-4	CASSSEGTNEKLFF	TGTGCCAGCAGTTCCGAAGGGACTAATGAAAAACTGTTTTTT
NA	TRBV29-1	NA	TRBJ2-7	CSVEDPQVYEQYF	TGCAGCGTTGAAGATCCGCAGGTCTACGAGCAGTACTTC
NA	TRBV27	NA	TRBJ1-5	CASSLSWVSNQPQHF	TGTGCCAGCAGTTTATCGTGGGTTAGCAATCAGCCCCAGCATTTT
TRBD2	TRBV5-1	NA	TRBJ2-1	CASSLARTSGRDNEQFF	TGCGCCAGCAGCTTGGCCAGGACTAGCGGGAGGGACAATGAGCAGTTCTTC
NA	TRBV28	few	TRBJ1-4	CASSFQGVTNEKLFF	TGTGCCAGCAGTTTTCAGGGAGTAACTAATGAAAAACTGTTTTTT
TRBD1	TRBV29-1	few	TRBJ1-1	CSVNRQGAVAFF	TGCAGCGTTAACAGACAGGGGGCGGTGGCTTTCTTT
NA	TRBV29-1	NA	TRBJ1-4	CSVEKGVGVSKLFF	TGCAGCGTTGAAAAAGGGGTTGGTGTGTCGAAACTGTTTTTT
NA	TRBV4-2	NA	TRBJ1-1	CASSQDSRPVAFF	TGTGCCAGCAGCCAAGATTCCAGGCCCGTAGCTTTCTTT
NA	TRBV28	NA	TRBJ2-7	CASNLDRRLGQYF	TGTGCCAGCAACCTAGACCGAAGACTTGGGCAGTACTTC
NA	TRBV18	NA	TRBJ1-4	CASSPTATNEKLFF	TGTGCCAGCTCACCTACTGCAACTAATGAAAAACTGTTTTTT
NA	TRBV2	NA	TRBJ1-1	CASIPGVHTEAFF	TGTGCCAGCATCCCAGGGGTGCACACTGAAGCTTTCTTT
NA	TRBV4-1	NA	TRBJ1-4	CASSQLRGATNEKLFF	TGCGCCAGCAGCCAATTAAGGGGAGCAACTAATGAAAAACTGTTTTTT
TRBD1	TRBV6-4	few	TRBJ1-4	CASSEGAGNEKLFF	TGTGCCAGCTCAGAGGGGGCAGGGAATGAAAAACTGTTTTTT
NA	TRBV20-1	NA	TRBJ1-2	CSASLWRRLGYGYTF	TGCAGTGCTAGCCTGTGGCGCCGGTTAGGCTATGGCTACACCTTC
NA	TRBV12-3/TRBV12-4	few	TRBJ1-1	CASSFPGGGEAFF	TGTGCCAGCAGTTTCCCAGGAGGGGGTGAAGCTTTCTTT
NA	TRBV12-3/TRBV12-4	few	TRBJ1-3	CASRSQGTIGNTIYF	TGTGCCAGCAGATCCCAGGGTACTATAGGAAACACCATATATTTT
NA	TRBV5-6	NA	TRBJ2-7	CASSLTGTTLYEQYF	TGTGCCAGCAGCCTTACAGGGACGACTCTCTACGAGCAGTACTTC
NA	TRBV12-3/TRBV12-4	NA	TRBJ1-4	CASSLQGGDEKLFF	TGTGCCAGCAGTTTACAGGGAGGGGATGAAAAACTGTTTTTT
NA	TRBV2	NA	TRBJ2-7	CASSEALPGGLSYEQYF	TGTGCCAGCAGTGAAGCGCTTCCTGGGGGGCTCTCCTACGAGCAGTACTTC
NA	TRBV3-1	NA	TRBJ2-1	CASSHFRGNNEQFF	TGTGCCAGCAGCCACTTCCGGGGTAACAATGAGCAGTTCTTC
NA	TRBV11-2	NA	TRBJ2-5	CASRPTGQQETQYF	TGTGCCAGCAGACCCACAGGACAGCAAGAGACCCAGTACTTC
NA	TRBV4-3	NA	TRBJ1-2	CASSQEQGNYGYTF	TGCGCCAGCAGCCAAGAGCAGGGGAACTATGGCTACACCTTC
TRBD1	TRBV9	few	TRBJ1-2	CASSLLDRAANYGYTF	TGTGCCAGCAGCCTACTCGACAGGGCCGCTAACTATGGCTACACCTTC
NA	TRBV7-2	NA	TRBJ1-2	CASSYTGPNNYGYTF	TGTGCCAGCAGCTATACAGGGCCCAATAACTATGGCTACACCTTC
NA	TRBV6-4	NA	TRBJ1-1	CASSDSGKGKTEAFF	TGTGCCAGCAGTGACTCCGGGAAGGGGAAGACTGAAGCTTTCTTT
NA	TRBV20-1	many	TRBJ1-1	CSARLNTEAFF	TGCAGTGCTAGGTTGAACACTGAAGCTTTCTTT
NA	TRBV5-1	NA	TRBJ1-1	CASSLGDSLMNTEAFF	TGCGCCAGCAGCTTGGGTGACTCACTGATGAACACTGAAGCTTTCTTT
NA	TRBV3-1	few	TRBJ1-1	CASTQTRGNTEAFF	TGTGCCAGCACCCAGACCAGGGGGAACACTGAAGCTTTCTTT
TRBD1	TRBV5-8	NA	TRBJ2-1	CASSSYRGDSSYNEQFF	TGTGCCAGCAGCTCATACAGGGGCGATAGCTCCTACAATGAGCAGTTCTTC
TRBD1	TRBV5-1	NA	TRBJ1-2	CASSLEGQGRNGYTF	TGCGCCAGCAGCTTGGAAGGACAGGGTCGGAATGGCTACACCTTC
TRBD1	TRBV6-5	NA	TRBJ1-1	CASSQGDRDVTEAFF	TGTGCCAGCAGTCAGGGGGACAGGGACGTCACTGAAGCTTTCTTT
NA	TRBV6-5	NA	TRBJ2-3	CASSYSIHADTDTQYF	TGTGCCAGCAGTTACTCGATCCACGCCGACACAGATACGCAGTATTTT
NA	TRBV15	NA	TRBJ1-4	CATSRPGAANEKLFF	TGTGCCACCAGCAGACCCGGCGCGGCGAATGAAAAACTGTTTTTT
NA	TRBV7-2	NA	TRBJ1-5	CASSLGVYSNQPQHF	TGTGCCAGCAGCTTAGGGGTGTATAGCAATCAGCCCCAGCATTTT
NA	TRBV10-2	NA	TRBJ1-1	CASNSLNTEAFF	TGCGCCAGCAACTCCCTTAACACTGAAGCTTTCTTT